These 21 T cell receptor beta chains came from one sample sequenced in a study of T cells after posttransplantation cyclophosphamide. Libraries were prepared by immunoSEQ multiplex PCR; TCRdb keeps only in-frame clonotypes and omits some of them. The table records some 7,300 clones, more than 65% of them present only once. Treatment was busulfan-fludarabine conditioning, a marrow graft, and cyclophosphamide on days +3 and +4. The sample in question was PBMCs, obtained after allogeneic stem cell transplant with posttransplant cyclophosphamide. Receptor source: a female patient in her fifties who received an allogeneic stem cell transplant from a related donor, was CMV-positive, and had no GVHD. Some T cells may be graft donor cells.

This clone appeared a single time. The chain recombines TRBV28 with TRBJ2-3, with D unclear. Germline V gene lookup returns CDR1 MDHEN and CDR2 SYDVKM. V lost 3 bases to trimming and J lost 3 bases, with 7 bases between them. The CDR3 consists of 13 residues. DNA of the CDR3: TGTGCCAGCAGTTTCCGCAGTACAGATACGCAGTATTTT. Its protein product is CASSFRSTDTQYF.

J is TRBJ1-5 and V is TRBV6-5, with D uncertain. The CDR3 runs 16 residues. V was cut by 0 bases and J by 2 bases, with 11 bases left in between. Germline V gene sequence: CDR1 MNHEY, CDR2 SVGAGI. The CDR3 is CASSYSRGTGNQPQHF. In nucleotides, the CDR3 is TGTGCCAGCAGTTACTCGCGGGGTACGGGCAATCAGCCCCAGCATTTT.

The chain combines TRBV6-5 with TRBJ2-7, with D perhaps TRBD1 (5 bases). Germline CDR1 is MNHEY and CDR2 is SVGAGI. The CDR3 contains 14 residues. V was trimmed by 6 bases and J by 2 bases, leaving 14 bases between them. The CDR3, as DNA: TGTGCCAGCAGCCCCCCAGGGCACCCCTACGAGCAGTACTTC. Translation: CASSPPGHPYEQYF.

This chain joins TRBV6-5 and TRBJ2-5; 12 positions match TRBD2. CDR1 MNHEY and CDR2 SVGAGI come from the germline V gene. This CDR3 contains 16 residues. The V segment lost 2 bases and the J segment 2 bases; nucleotides outside the gene matches: 3. The CDR3 nucleotides are TGTGCCAGCAGTTACCGAGGGACTAGCGGGCAAGAGACCCAGTACTTC. Translated, it gives CASSYRGTSGQETQYF.

The CDR3 loop is CASRRTGATEAFF. CDR3 coding DNA: TGTGCCAGCAGAAGGACAGGGGCAACTGAAGCTTTCTTT. The chain has TRBV28 and TRBJ1-1, with 9 bases that match TRBD1. V gave up 6 bases and J gave up 5 bases; unmatched junction bases: 4. The CDR3 contains 13 residues. Germline loops: CDR1 MDHEN, CDR2 SYDVKM.

This clone was counted between two and nine times. CDR3 in DNA: TGTGCCAGCCAGAAAGGGGCGGGGGGGCTGGGAGAGACCCAGTACTTC. This translates into CASQKGAGGLGETQYF. The J gene is TRBJ2-5, the V gene TRBV5-4, with 9 positions matching TRBD2. V was clipped by 7 bases and J by 4 bases; unmatched bases: 14. CDR3 length: 16 residues. The V gene's germline CDR1 is SGHNT and CDR2 YYREEE (reference sequence). Based on the CDR3 plus reference TRBV5-4 and TRBJ2-5, the full variable domain is ETGVTQSPTHLIKTRGQQVTLRCSSQSGHNTVSWYQQALGQGPQFIFQYYREEENGRGNFPPRFSGLQFPNYSSELNVNALELDDSALYLCASQKGAGGLGETQYFGPGTRLLVL.

The chain combines TRBV19 with TRBJ2-3, with 7 bases matching TRBD2. Germline V gene sequence: CDR1 LNHDA, CDR2 SQIVND (reference sequence). The CDR3 runs to 17 residues. Trimming removed 3 bases from V and 0 bases from J; junction bases left unmatched: 9. This CDR3 reads CASSIPASGASTDTQYF. The CDR3 bases are TGTGCCAGTAGTATCCCGGCTAGCGGAGCTAGCACAGATACGCAGTATTTT.

This chain joins TRBV28 and TRBJ2-3; 11 bases align to TRBD2. Germline V gene data show CDR1 as MDHEN and CDR2 as SYDVKM. This CDR3 spans 19 amino acids. V gave up 4 bases and J gave up 0 bases; unmatched junction bases: 12. This CDR3 reads CASSSILAGGPRSTDTQYF. CDR3 in DNA: TGTGCCAGCAGTTCCATCCTAGCGGGGGGCCCCAGGAGCACAGATACGCAGTATTTT.

CDR3: CASSLDRASGRTTDTQYF. CDR3 in DNA: TGTGCCAGCAGCTTAGATCGTGCTAGCGGGAGGACCACAGATACGCAGTATTTT. The V call is TRBV11-2, the J call TRBJ2-3; 11 bases fit TRBD2. The V gene end was trimmed by 0 bases and the J gene end by 2 bases; junction bases not matched to a gene: 7. This CDR3 is 18 amino acids long. CDR1 and CDR2 (germline): SGHAT, FQNNGV.

The V call is TRBV5-1, the J call TRBJ2-1; TRBD2 is a possible D gene (5 bases). V was trimmed by 3 bases and J by 2 bases, leaving 15 bases between them. The CDR3 extends over 16 amino acids. Germline loops: CDR1 SGHRS, CDR2 YFSETQ. The CDR3 region is CASSSNEAGAYNEQFF. Written as DNA, the CDR3 is TGCGCCAGCAGCTCCAACGAGGCGGGTGCCTACAATGAGCAGTTCTTC. The full variable domain, in which reference TRBV5-1 and TRBJ2-1 provide the parts outside the CDR3, is KAGVTQTPRYLIKTRGQQVTLSCSPISGHRSVSWYQQTPGQGLQFLFEYFSETQRNKGNFPGRFSGRQFSNSRSEMNVSTLELGDSALYLCASSSNEAGAYNEQFFGPGTRLTVL.

This clone was detected only a few times. The V and J genes are TRBV28 and TRBJ1-1; D is uncertain. CDR3 length equals 14 residues. V gave up 5 bases and J gave up 0 bases, with 10 bases separating them. Germline loops: CDR1 MDHEN, CDR2 SYDVKM. The CDR3 reads CASSPRSLNTEAFF. DNA of the CDR3: TGTGCCAGCAGTCCTCGGTCCCTGAACACTGAAGCTTTCTTT.

This clone was counted a single time. CDR3 sequence reads: CASSRAPNQPQHF. CDR3 nucleotides: TGTGCCAGCTCACGGGCCCCAAATCAGCCCCAGCATTTT. This chain joins TRBV18 and TRBJ1-5, with unresolved D. Trimming removed 4 bases from V and 4 bases from J, with 8 bases in between. The CDR3 totals 13 residues. CDR1 KGHSH and CDR2 LQKENI come from the germline V gene.

The chain recombines TRBV6-1 with TRBJ1-6, with 9 bases aligning to TRBD1. Looked up from germline, CDR1 is MNHNS and CDR2 is SASEGT. This CDR3 region has 14 residues. Trimming took 7 bases from V and 14 from J; bases not matched to a gene: 12. The CDR3 loop reads CASTSRDRVLTLHF. The CDR3 DNA follows: TGTGCCAGCACTTCCCGGGACAGGGTATTAACCCTCCACTTT.

The genes are TRBV7-6 and TRBJ2-1, with TRBD2 matching over 8 bases. CDR3 length: 16 residues. CDR1 and CDR2 from the germline V gene are SGHVS and FNYEAQ. The V segment lost 1 base and the J segment 4 bases; nucleotides outside the gene matches: 6. This CDR3 reads CASSLGPGLEYNEQFF. In nucleotides, the CDR3 is TGTGCCAGCAGCTTAGGGCCGGGACTAGAGTACAATGAGCAGTTCTTC.

This clone has only a few counts. J is TRBJ1-3 and V is TRBV30, with D perhaps matching TRBD1 (5 bases). The CDR3 extends over 14 amino acids. The germline gives CDR1 GTSNPN, CDR2 SVGIG (reference sequence). The V gene lost 0 bases and the J gene lost 2 bases, with 8 bases spanning the gap. In nucleotides, the CDR3 is TGTGCCTGGAGTGTAGGGGTAACTGGAAACACCATATATTTT. Protein: CAWSVGVTGNTIYF.

This clone was found a few times. This rearrangement joins TRBV9 to TRBJ2-2; 10 bases line up with TRBD2. The germline CDR1 and CDR2 sequences are SGDLS and YYNGEE. The CDR3 is 21 residues long. The V gene end was trimmed by 4 bases and the J gene end by 0 bases; junction bases not matched to a gene: 18. Written as DNA, the CDR3 is TGTGCCAGCAGCCTTAGAGGGAGCGGGAGGGCCTCAGTAGCGAACACCGGGGAGCTGTTTTTT. Protein sequence: CASSLRGSGRASVANTGELFF.

The J gene is TRBJ1-1, the V gene TRBV6-5, with unresolved D. The CDR3 consists of 13 residues. Germline V lookup: CDR1 MNHEY, CDR2 SVGAGI. V was shortened by 8 bases and J by 4 bases, with 14 bases between the two germline ends. CDR3 amino acids: CASGREPPTEAFF. In nucleotides, the CDR3 is TGTGCCAGCGGTCGGGAACCACCCACTGAAGCTTTCTTT.

The chain joins TRBV27 to TRBJ2-3, with TRBD2 matching over 8 bases. With 6 bases clipped from V and 6 bases from J, the junction kept 5 bases outside the gene matches. CDR3 length equals 13 residues. Germline CDR1 MNHEY, CDR2 SMNVEV (reference sequence). The CDR3 DNA reads TGTGCCAGCAGAGATAGCGGGACGGATACGCAGTATTTT. This translates into CASRDSGTDTQYF.

The chain employs TRBV19 and TRBJ2-1, with TRBD2 matching 9 bases. The CDR3 spans 13 residues. Looked up from germline, CDR1 is LNHDA and CDR2 is SQIVND (reference sequence). J gave up 7 bases and V 7 bases, and 5 bases lay outside the gene matches. The CDR3 nucleotides read TGTGCCAGTATTAGCGGGAGACGGAATGAGCAGTTCTTC. Amino acid sequence: CASISGRRNEQFF.

Written as DNA, the CDR3 is TGCGCCAGCAGCCAAGAAGGCGGGACTAGTGCGCAGTACTTC. Translated: CASSQEGGTSAQYF. V and J are TRBV4-1 and TRBJ2-7, with 8 bases matching TRBD2. Trimming cost V 0 bases and J 9 bases; bases outside gene matches: 7. Looked up from germline, CDR1 is MGHRA and CDR2 is YSYEKL. This CDR3 is built from 14 residues.

The gene calls are TRBV7-9 and TRBJ1-6; TRBD1 matches 9 bases. Germline loops: CDR1 SEHNR, CDR2 FQNEAQ (reference sequence). This CDR3 is built from 14 residues. The V gene end was trimmed by 5 bases and the J gene end by 6 bases; junction bases not matched to a gene: 2. CDR3 residues: CASSGGQGNSPLHF. The CDR3 DNA reads TGTGCCAGCAGCGGGGGACAGGGTAATTCACCCCTCCACTTT.